This is a list of T cell receptor beta chains from one sample in a study of radiotherapy plus CTLA-4 blockade in lung cancer. Some clones are missing from TCRdb's copy, which holds only in-frame ones; the method was immunoSEQ multiplex PCR. The table shows roughly 59,000 clones, with about 70% occurring only once. The sequencing used peripheral blood, collected from a patient treated with radiotherapy plus ipilimumab. The source is a human donor with non-small cell lung cancer whose response to radiotherapy plus ipilimumab could not be evaluated. The CDR3 runs from the conserved cysteine through the conserved F or W. The D gene is left open where the match is weak. For some rows the clone size is stated as once, few or many, or as a class when expanded; others skip it.

clone_size,cdr3_length,v_call,d_call,j_call,cdr3_nt,cdr3_aa
-,13,TRBV10-3,TRBD1,TRBJ1-2,TGTGCCATCTACGGGACAGGGGGCTATGGCTACACCTTC,CAIYGTGGYGYTF
-,16,TRBV7-2,TRBD2,TRBJ2-7,TGTGCCAGCAGCTTAGGGGCGGGAGGGCCTGGTTACGAGCAGTACTTC,CASSLGAGGPGYEQYF
-,12,TRBV2,-,TRBJ2-5,TGTGCCAGCAGCTTCTGGGAGGAGACCCAGTACTTC,CASSFWEETQYF
-,15,TRBV7-3,TRBD2,TRBJ2-1,TGTGCCAGCAGCTTAGGCGGGAGAGGTAACAATGAGCAGTTCTTC,CASSLGGRGNNEQFF
-,17,TRBV9,TRBD2,TRBJ2-3,TGTGCCAGCAGCGTAGGGGTAGCGGGGGGAACCACAGATACGCAGTATTTT,CASSVGVAGGTTDTQYF
few,19,TRBV11-3,TRBD2,TRBJ2-1,TGTGCCAGCAGCTTAGACGGGACTATCAAAAAGAGCTCCTACAATGAGCAGTTCTTC,CASSLDGTIKKSSYNEQFF
-,15,TRBV2,-,TRBJ1-5,TGTGCCAGCAGTGAGGGGGGAGGGAGCAATCAGCCCCAGCATTTT,CASSEGGGSNQPQHF
-,14,TRBV6-6,TRBD2,TRBJ2-7,TGTGCCAGCAGTTTAAGCGGGAGCTCCTACGAGCAGTACTTC,CASSLSGSSYEQYF
few,15,TRBV6-1,-,TRBJ1-5,TGTGCCAGCAGTGAATACACAGGACCCAATCAGCCCCAGCATTTT,CASSEYTGPNQPQHF
-,13,TRBV29-1,TRBD1,TRBJ2-3,TGCAGCGTGACAGGGTCAGACACAGATACGCAGTATTTT,CSVTGSDTDTQYF
-,17,TRBV2,TRBD2,TRBJ2-2,TGTGCCAGCAGGCCTAGCGGGGGGGCCGGTGGTACCGGGGAGCTGTTTTTT,CASRPSGGAGGTGELFF
-,15,TRBV10-2,-,TRBJ2-1,TGCGCCAGCAGTGAGGCCCATAGGGGCGTCGATGAGCAGTTCTTC,CASSEAHRGVDEQFF
-,13,TRBV11-2,-,TRBJ1-1,TGTGCCAGCAGCTTTGGGCCGAACACTGAAGCTTTCTTT,CASSFGPNTEAFF
-,14,TRBV6-6,TRBD1,TRBJ2-1,TGTGCCAGCAGTTACGGGACAGGGGACTATGAGCAGTTCTTC,CASSYGTGDYEQFF
-,15,TRBV5-4,TRBD2,TRBJ2-5,TGTGCCAGCAGCCCCCGGGGAGCGGGAGGGGAGACCCAGTACTTC,CASSPRGAGGETQYF
-,13,TRBV9,-,TRBJ1-1,TGTGCCAGCAGTTACTTAGAGAACACTGAAGCTTTCTTT,CASSYLENTEAFF
-,13,TRBV6-5,-,TRBJ1-2,TGTGCCAGCAGCCGCCCAGGGCTCTATGGCTACACCTTC,CASSRPGLYGYTF
few,13,TRBV19,-,TRBJ1-1,TGTGCCAGTAGTCCGGACCTTCCCGGGGGAGCTTTCTTT,CASSPDLPGGAFF
-,17,TRBV9,TRBD2,TRBJ2-5,TGTGCCAGCAGCGTAGGCCGGACTAGCGGGCCCCAAGAGACCCAGTACTTC,CASSVGRTSGPQETQYF
-,16,TRBV5-6,TRBD1,TRBJ1-2,TGTGCCAGCAGAGATGGACAGGGGGCCTTTCTCTATGGCTACACCTTC,CASRDGQGAFLYGYTF
-,16,TRBV2,TRBD2,TRBJ2-3,TGTGCCAGCAGTGAAGGATCGTTGGGGGGGGGAGATACGCAGTATTTT,CASSEGSLGGGDTQYF
-,13,TRBV29-1,-,TRBJ1-3,TGCAGCGTTGGGGACTTCTCTATAGACACCATATATTTT,CSVGDFSIDTIYF
-,12,TRBV6-5,TRBD1,TRBJ1-2,TGTGCCAGCAGGCAGGGAAACAGGGGTGACACCTTC,CASRQGNRGDTF
-,18,TRBV12-5,TRBD1,TRBJ1-1,TGTGCTAGTGGTTTGGTAATGGCAGGGGGTCGTAAGTCGACTGAAGCTTTCTTT,CASGLVMAGGRKSTEAFF
-,15,TRBV6-5,TRBD2,TRBJ2-7,TGTGCCAGCAGGCTAGCGGGGGGGCCCGCCTACGAGCAGTACTTC,CASRLAGGPAYEQYF